A single sample is the source of the 13 T cell receptor beta chains below, sequenced in a study of blood T cell repertoires in COVID-19. The table came from immunoSEQ multiplex PCR; TCRdb's copy has only in-frame clones and leaves some out. The sample lists 390,000 or so clones; roughly 89% were seen once. Sequenced: peripheral blood. These receptors were collected from a woman in her twenties or thirties with active or convalescent COVID-19.

The CDR3 nucleotides are TGTGCCAGCAGGCTAGCGGGAGGTGGGGAGCAGTACTTC. This encodes CASRLAGGGEQYF. The J gene is TRBJ2-7, the V gene TRBV19, with 11 bases fitting TRBD2. V lost 9 bases and J lost 7; bases outside the gene matches: 8. This CDR3 has 13 amino acids. Looked up from germline, CDR1 is LNHDA and CDR2 is SQIVND (reference sequence).

The chain couples TRBV18 to TRBJ2-1; 13 nucleotides match TRBD2. Germline CDR1 reads KGHSH; CDR2 reads LQKENI. J was trimmed by 9 bases and V by 6 bases; bases with no gene match: 2. CDR3 length equals 13 residues. The CDR3 sequence is CASSGLAGVEQFF. DNA of the CDR3: TGTGCCAGCTCCGGACTAGCGGGAGTTGAGCAGTTCTTC.

The rearrangement links TRBV10-2 to TRBJ2-7; possibly TRBD2 for D (5 bases). V lost 10 bases and J lost 3, with 13 bases in between. The germline V gene has CDR1 WSHSY and CDR2 SAAADI. The CDR3 is 12 residues long. DNA for the CDR3: TGCGCCACCGCGGGCCTTCGCTACGAGCAGTACTTC. Translating gives CATAGLRYEQYF.

V and J are TRBV29-1 and TRBJ1-2; 7 bases align to TRBD1. Losses at the gene ends were 4 bases for V and 7 bases for J; bases not matched to a gene: 9. The CDR3 is 13 residues long. From germline, CDR1 is SQVTM and CDR2 ANQGSEA. In nucleotides, the CDR3 is TGCAGCGTTGCCACAGGGGAACTAGGTGGCTACACCTTC. This translates into CSVATGELGGYTF.

Note on this clone: The sample contains more than one DNA sequence encoding this CDR3. This sequence joins TRBV5-1 and TRBJ2-5, with a possible D match to TRBD2 (7 bases). The CDR3 loop spans 15 amino acids. Germline assignment: CDR1 SGHRS and CDR2 YFSETQ. Trimming took 0 bases from V and 5 from J, leaving 14 bases between them. The CDR3, as DNA: TGCGCCAGCAGCTTGGCGTCGGGGGGCGCGGAGACCCAGTACTTC. Its translation: CASSLASGGAETQYF.

V usage is TRBV11-2 and J usage is TRBJ1-5, with D maybe TRBD1 (6 bases). CDR1 is SGHAT, CDR2 FQNNGV, per germline. This CDR3 comprises 15 residues. V shed 5 bases and J shed 4 bases, with 15 bases lying between them. The CDR3 spells CASSKTRGGNQPQHF. In DNA form, the CDR3 reads TGTGCCAGCAGCAAGACCAGGGGTGGAAATCAGCCCCAGCATTTT.

The chain links TRBV7-9 to TRBJ1-1; 8 nucleotides agree with TRBD1. Germline trimming cut 2 bases from V and 4 bases from J; bases unmatched to any gene: 3. The germline V gene has CDR1 SEHNR and CDR2 FQNEAQ (reference sequence). The CDR3 contains 14 residues. The CDR3 sequence is CASSLSQGVTEAFF. The CDR3 DNA is TGTGCCAGCAGCTTATCACAGGGGGTCACTGAAGCTTTCTTT.

The chain uses TRBV18 and TRBJ1-5; D gene unclear. This CDR3 has 14 residues. From germline, CDR1 is KGHSH and CDR2 LQKENI. The V end was cut by 2 bases, the J end by 6 bases, with 11 bases between. As DNA, the CDR3 is TGTGCCAGCTCACCAAGCGCCGGTACTCAGCCCCAGCATTTT. It is translated as CASSPSAGTQPQHF.

The count of this clone is one. V usage is TRBV24-1 and J usage is TRBJ2-7, with D possibly TRBD2 on 6 matching bases. Germline V gene data show CDR1 as KGHDR and CDR2 as SFDVKD. V gave up 9 bases and J gave up 4 bases, with 12 bases separating them. CDR3 length: 12 amino acids. DNA for the CDR3: TGTGCCACCGTGGGACTTTTGTACGAGCAGTACTTC. Translating it yields CATVGLLYEQYF.

V gene TRBV11-2 combines with J gene TRBJ1-5; unclear D gene. Germline loops: CDR1 SGHAT, CDR2 FQNNGV. The CDR3 is made up of 13 amino acids. V dropped 5 bases and J dropped 0 bases, with 5 bases sitting between them. The CDR3 DNA follows: TGTGCCAGCAGCCTCTATAGCAATCAGCCCCAGCATTTT. Its translation: CASSLYSNQPQHF.

The CDR3 sequence is CASSQPTTGTEAFF. The CDR3 DNA follows: TGCGCCAGCAGCCAACCAACGACGGGGACTGAAGCTTTCTTT. The J gene is TRBJ1-1, the V gene TRBV4-1; D call uncertain. The length of the CDR3 is 14 residues. The V gene's germline CDR1 is MGHRA and CDR2 YSYEKL. Trimming stripped 2 bases from V and 5 bases from J, with 12 bases between.

This clone was counted a single time. The genes are TRBV4-2 and TRBJ2-7; 7 positions match TRBD2. Germline trimming cut 9 bases from V and 6 bases from J; bases unmatched to any gene: 5. This CDR3 has 11 residues. Germline V lookup: CDR1 LGHNA, CDR2 YNFKEQ. The CDR3 region has the DNA TGTGCCAGTCGCGGGAGTGTCGAGCAGTACTTC. The encoded protein is CASRGSVEQYF.

This chain uses TRBV10-3 with TRBJ2-5; D unclear. Trimming pared 0 bases from V and 4 bases from J, leaving 3 bases between. The germline gives CDR1 ENHRY, CDR2 SYGVKD. This CDR3 has 12 amino acids. The CDR3 DNA is TGTGCCATCAGTGAGTCTCGAGAGACCCAGTACTTC. This gives the protein CAISESRETQYF.